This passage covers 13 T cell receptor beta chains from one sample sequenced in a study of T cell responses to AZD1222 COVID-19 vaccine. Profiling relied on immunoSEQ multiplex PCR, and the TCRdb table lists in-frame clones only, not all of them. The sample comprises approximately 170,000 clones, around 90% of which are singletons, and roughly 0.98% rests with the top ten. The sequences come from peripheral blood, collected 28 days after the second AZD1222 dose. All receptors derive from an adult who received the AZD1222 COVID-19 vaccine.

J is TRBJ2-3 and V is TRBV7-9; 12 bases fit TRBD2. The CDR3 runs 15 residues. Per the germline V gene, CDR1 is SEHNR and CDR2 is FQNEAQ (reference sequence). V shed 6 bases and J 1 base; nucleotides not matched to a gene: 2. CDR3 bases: TGTGCCAGCAGGCGACTAGCGGGGGGCACAGATACGCAGTATTTT. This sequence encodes CASRRLAGGTDTQYF.

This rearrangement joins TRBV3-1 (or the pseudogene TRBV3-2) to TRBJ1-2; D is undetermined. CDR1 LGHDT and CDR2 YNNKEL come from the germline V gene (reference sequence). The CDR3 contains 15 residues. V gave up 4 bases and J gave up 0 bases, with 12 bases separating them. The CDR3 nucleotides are TGTGCCAGCAGCCTCCAATCGCCGGCTAACTATGGCTACACCTTC. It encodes CASSLQSPANYGYTF.

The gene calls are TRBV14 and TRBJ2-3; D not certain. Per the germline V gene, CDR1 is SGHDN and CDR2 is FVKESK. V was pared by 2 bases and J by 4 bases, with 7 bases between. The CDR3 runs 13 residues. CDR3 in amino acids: CASSQYEADTQYF. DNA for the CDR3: TGTGCCAGCAGCCAATATGAGGCAGATACGCAGTATTTT. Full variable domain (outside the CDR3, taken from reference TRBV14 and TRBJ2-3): EAGVTQFPSHSVIEKGQTVTLRCDPISGHDNLYWYRRVMGKEIKFLLHFVKESKQDESGMPNNRFLAERTGGTYSTLKVQPAELEDSGVYFCASSQYEADTQYFGPGTRLTVL.

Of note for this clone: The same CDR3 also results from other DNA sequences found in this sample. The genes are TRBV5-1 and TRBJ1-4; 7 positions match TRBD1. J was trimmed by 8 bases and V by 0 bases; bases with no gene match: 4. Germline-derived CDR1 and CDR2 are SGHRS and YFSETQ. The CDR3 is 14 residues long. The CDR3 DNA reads TGCGCCAGCAGCTTGGGACAGGGAGGAGAAAAACTGTTTTTT. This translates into CASSLGQGGEKLFF. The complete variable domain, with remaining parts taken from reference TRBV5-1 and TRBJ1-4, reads KAGVTQTPRYLIKTRGQQVTLSCSPISGHRSVSWYQQTPGQGLQFLFEYFSETQRNKGNFPGRFSGRQFSNSRSEMNVSTLELGDSALYLCASSLGQGGEKLFFGSGTQLSVL.

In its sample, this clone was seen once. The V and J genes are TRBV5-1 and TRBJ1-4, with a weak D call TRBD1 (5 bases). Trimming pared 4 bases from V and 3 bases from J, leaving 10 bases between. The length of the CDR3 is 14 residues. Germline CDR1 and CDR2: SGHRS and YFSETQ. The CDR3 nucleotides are TGCGCCAGCAGCCCCGGGGGGTCTAATGAAAAACTGTTTTTT. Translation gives CASSPGGSNEKLFF.

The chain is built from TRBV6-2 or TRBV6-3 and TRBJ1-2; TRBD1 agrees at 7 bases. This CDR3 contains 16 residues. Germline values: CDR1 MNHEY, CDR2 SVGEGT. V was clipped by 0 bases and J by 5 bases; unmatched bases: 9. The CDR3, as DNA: TGTGCCAGCAGTTACTCGTCGACAGGGAGTGCGTATGGCTACACCTTC. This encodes CASSYSSTGSAYGYTF.

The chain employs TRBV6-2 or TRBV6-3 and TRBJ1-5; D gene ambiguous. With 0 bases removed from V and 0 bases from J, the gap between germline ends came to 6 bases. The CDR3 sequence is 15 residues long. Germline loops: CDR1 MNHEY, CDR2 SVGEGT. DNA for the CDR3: TGTGCCAGCAGTTACTCGATGGTTAGCAATCAGCCCCAGCATTTT. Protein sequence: CASSYSMVSNQPQHF.

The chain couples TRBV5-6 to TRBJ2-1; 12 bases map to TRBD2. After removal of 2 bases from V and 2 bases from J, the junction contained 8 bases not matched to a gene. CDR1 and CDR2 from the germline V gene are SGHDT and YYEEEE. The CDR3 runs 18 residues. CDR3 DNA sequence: TGTGCCAGCAGCTTTCGCGCTAGCGGGGGGGCCGCCTACAATGAGCAGTTCTTC. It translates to CASSFRASGGAAYNEQFF.

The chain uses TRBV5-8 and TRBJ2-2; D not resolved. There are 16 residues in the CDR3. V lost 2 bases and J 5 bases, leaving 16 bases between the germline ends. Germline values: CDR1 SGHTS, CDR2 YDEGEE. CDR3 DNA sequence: TGTGCCAGCAGCTTCCTACTTTCGGGTATGACCGGGGAGCTGTTTTTT. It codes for CASSFLLSGMTGELFF.

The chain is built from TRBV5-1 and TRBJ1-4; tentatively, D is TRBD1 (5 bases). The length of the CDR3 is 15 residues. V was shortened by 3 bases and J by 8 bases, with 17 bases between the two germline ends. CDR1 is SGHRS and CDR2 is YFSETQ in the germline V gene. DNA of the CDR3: TGCGCCAGCAGCTACGGGACCTTGGAAGGAGAAAAACTGTTTTTT. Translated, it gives CASSYGTLEGEKLFF.

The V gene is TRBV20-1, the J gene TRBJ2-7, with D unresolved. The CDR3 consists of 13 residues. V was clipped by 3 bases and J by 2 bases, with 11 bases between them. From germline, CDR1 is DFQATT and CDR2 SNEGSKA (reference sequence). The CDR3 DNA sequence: TGCAGTGCTAGTTCTGGCACCACCTACGAGCAGTACTTC. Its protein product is CSASSGTTYEQYF.

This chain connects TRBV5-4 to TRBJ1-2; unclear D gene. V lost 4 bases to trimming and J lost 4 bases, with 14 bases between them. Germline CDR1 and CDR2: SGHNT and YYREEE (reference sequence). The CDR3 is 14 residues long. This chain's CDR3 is CASSRKALAYGYTF. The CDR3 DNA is TGTGCCAGCAGCCGTAAAGCGCTGGCCTATGGCTACACCTTC.

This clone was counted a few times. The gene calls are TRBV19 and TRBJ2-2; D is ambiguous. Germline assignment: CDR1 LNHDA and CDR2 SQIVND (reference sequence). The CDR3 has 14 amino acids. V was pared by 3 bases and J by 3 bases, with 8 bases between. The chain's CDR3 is CASSMSSYTGELFF. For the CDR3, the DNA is TGTGCCAGTAGTATGTCGTCCTACACCGGGGAGCTGTTTTTT.